The rows below give T cell receptor beta chains drawn from one sample of a study of blood T cells in healthy people across ages. TCRdb independently ran MiXCR on the 5' RACE reads; one entry per CDR3 protein. In the table there are 540,000 or so distinct CDR3 sequences, 27% of which are singletons. The sample taken for sequencing was blood. These receptors were obtained from a woman aged 70-85 years in good health. CDR3s include the opening cysteine and the closing phenylalanine or tryptophan. The D gene is left open where the match is weak. A clone size is listed for some rows: how often the clone was seen (once, few, many), or a class if it is expanded.

v_call,clone_size,d_call,j_call,cdr3_nt,cdr3_aa
TRBV7-2,.,TRBD2,TRBJ2-3,TGTGCCAGCAGCGGACTAGCGGACACAGATACGCAGTATTTT,CASSGLADTDTQYF
TRBV4-2,few,.,TRBJ1-5,TGTGCCAGCAGCCAAGGGGAGTTTGGCAATCAGCCCCAGCATTTT,CASSQGEFGNQPQHF
TRBV7-3,.,.,TRBJ1-1,TGTGCCAGCAGCTTTCAGGGTAGCACTGAAGCTTTCTTT,CASSFQGSTEAFF
TRBV6-2/TRBV6-3,few,.,TRBJ2-7,TGTGCCAGCAGTGGACAAACGCCCTACGAGCAGTACTTC,CASSGQTPYEQYF
TRBV4-2,.,.,TRBJ2-5,TGTGCCAGCAGCCAGGAGGTTTCGGGATACCAAGAGACCCAGTACTTC,CASSQEVSGYQETQYF
TRBV7-9,.,.,TRBJ2-7,TGTGCCAGCAGCTTCCGGGACTCACCCTCCTACGAGCAGTACTTC,CASSFRDSPSYEQYF
TRBV12-3/TRBV12-4,few,.,TRBJ2-7,TGTGCCAGCAGTTCCTACAGAGGGGACGAGCAGTACTTC,CASSSYRGDEQYF
TRBV5-4,few,.,TRBJ1-4,TGTGCCAGCAGCCGGAGCCTACATAGTGGAGCAACTAATGAAAAACTGTTTTTT,CASSRSLHSGATNEKLFF
TRBV12-5,few,.,TRBJ2-1,TGTGCTAGTGCAAATGTAGAGGAGCAGTTCTTC,CASANVEEQFF
TRBV7-2,.,.,TRBJ2-7,TGTGCCAGCAGCTTTTTCGGTGAGCAGTACTTC,CASSFFGEQYF
TRBV20-1,.,.,TRBJ2-2,TGCAGTGCTAGAGGGAACACGATAACCGGGGAGCTGTTTTTT,CSARGNTITGELFF
TRBV7-9,few,.,TRBJ1-2,TGTGCCAGCAGCCCTGGACACCCCGGATATGGCTACACCTTC,CASSPGHPGYGYTF
TRBV4-2,.,.,TRBJ2-7,TGTGCCAGCAGCCAAGATCCGGGCACCTCCTACGAGCAGTACTTC,CASSQDPGTSYEQYF
TRBV10-3,.,TRBD1,TRBJ1-1,TGTGCCATCAGCGAGACAGGGGAGGACACTGAAGCTTTCTTT,CAISETGEDTEAFF
TRBV3-1,many,.,TRBJ2-5,TGTGCCAGCAGCCCTGTCGGATTCGTGGAGACCCAGTACTTC,CASSPVGFVETQYF
TRBV9,few,TRBD1,TRBJ1-6,TGTGCCAGCAGCGCCGGGACAGGATATCCACCCCTCCACTTT,CASSAGTGYPPLHF
TRBV13,few,TRBD1,TRBJ1-3,TGTGCCAGCAGCCTCCTATATCGACAGGGGGCTGGAAACACCATATATTTT,CASSLLYRQGAGNTIYF
TRBV7-3,.,.,TRBJ2-5,TGTGCCAGCAGCTTGAGCTCCCCAGAGACCCAGTACTTC,CASSLSSPETQYF
TRBV20-1,.,.,TRBJ1-3,TGCAGTGCTAGAAAACAGTCTGGAGGAAACACCATATATTTT,CSARKQSGGNTIYF
TRBV24-1,.,.,TRBJ2-3,TGTGCCACCAGTGATTTACCCCTCAGCCCAGGCGCAGATACGCAGTATTTT,CATSDLPLSPGADTQYF
TRBV4-1,.,TRBD1,TRBJ2-3,TGCGCCAGCAGCCACACCGGACAGGGGGGCACAGATACGCAGTATTTT,CASSHTGQGGTDTQYF
TRBV7-9,.,.,TRBJ2-4,TGTGCCAGCAGCTTAGAGGGGGGGCCGGGTCGAAACATTCAGTACTTC,CASSLEGGPGRNIQYF
TRBV7-2,many,TRBD2,TRBJ2-5,TGTGCCAGCAGCTTAGCGAGACTAGCGGGTCAAGAGACCCAGTACTTC,CASSLARLAGQETQYF
TRBV3-1,few,.,TRBJ2-1,TGTGCTAGCAGCCTCACGCCGGAAAACTCCTACAATGAGCAGTTCTTC,CASSLTPENSYNEQFF
TRBV5-1,few,TRBD2,TRBJ2-1,TGCGCCAGCATCCCTCGACTAGCGGGGGGAATCTCGGATGAGCAGTTCTTC,CASIPRLAGGISDEQFF
TRBV7-2,.,.,TRBJ2-2,TGTGCTAGCAGCTTAGTTATCGGGGAGCTGTTTTTT,CASSLVIGELFF
TRBV27,.,TRBD2,TRBJ2-2,TGTGCCAGCAGTTTAGACGGGAGGGCAACCGGGGAGCTGTTTTTT,CASSLDGRATGELFF
TRBV7-8,few,.,TRBJ1-2,TGTGCCAGCAGCGGATCGGACGGGATTTATGGCTACACCTTC,CASSGSDGIYGYTF
TRBV4-2,few,.,TRBJ2-7,TGTGCCAGCAGCCAAGAAGCGGGCCTAAGCTACGAGCAGTACTTC,CASSQEAGLSYEQYF
TRBV5-1,.,.,TRBJ2-6,TGCGCCAGCAGCATAGGGGGGCCAGGGGCCAACGTCCTGACTTTC,CASSIGGPGANVLTF
TRBV11-1,.,.,TRBJ2-1,TGTGCCAGCAGCTTAGCGCAAGGGACCCTTAGCTCCTACAATGAGCAGTTCTTC,CASSLAQGTLSSYNEQFF
TRBV19,.,.,TRBJ1-1,TGTGCCAGTAGTATAGACCCGGACAGTCCTGAAGCTTTCTTT,CASSIDPDSPEAFF
TRBV20-1,few,TRBD2,TRBJ2-7,TGCAGTGCTCCGGGGGGATCCTACGAGCAGTACTTC,CSAPGGSYEQYF
TRBV20-1,.,.,TRBJ2-3,TGCAGTGCTAGAGATAATGGGCCCACAGATACGCAGTATTTT,CSARDNGPTDTQYF
TRBV4-2,.,.,TRBJ2-3,TGTGCCAGCAGTCAACAGGGCGCCACAGATACGCAGTATTTT,CASSQQGATDTQYF
TRBV2,.,.,TRBJ2-1,TGTGCCAGCAGTAGTCGGGTGCTATATGAGCAGTTCTTC,CASSSRVLYEQFF
TRBV7-2,.,TRBD1,TRBJ1-2,TGTGCCAGCACCTTGAGGGACAGCTATGGCTACACCTTC,CASTLRDSYGYTF
TRBV11-2,few,.,TRBJ1-3,TGTGCCAGCAGCCCCGAGAGGGGCTCTGGAAACACCATATATTTT,CASSPERGSGNTIYF
TRBV11-2,many,.,TRBJ1-2,TGTGCCAGCAGCTTAGTCCCGGGCCAAGAGATTCTTACCTATGGCTACACCTTC,CASSLVPGQEILTYGYTF
TRBV2,.,.,TRBJ1-3,TGTGCCAGCAGTGTATGGGAGGGCCGCTCTGGAAACACCATATATTTT,CASSVWEGRSGNTIYF
TRBV5-1,.,.,TRBJ2-1,TGCGCCAGCAGCTTGGAGGACTTTCACAACAATGAGCAGTTCTTC,CASSLEDFHNNEQFF